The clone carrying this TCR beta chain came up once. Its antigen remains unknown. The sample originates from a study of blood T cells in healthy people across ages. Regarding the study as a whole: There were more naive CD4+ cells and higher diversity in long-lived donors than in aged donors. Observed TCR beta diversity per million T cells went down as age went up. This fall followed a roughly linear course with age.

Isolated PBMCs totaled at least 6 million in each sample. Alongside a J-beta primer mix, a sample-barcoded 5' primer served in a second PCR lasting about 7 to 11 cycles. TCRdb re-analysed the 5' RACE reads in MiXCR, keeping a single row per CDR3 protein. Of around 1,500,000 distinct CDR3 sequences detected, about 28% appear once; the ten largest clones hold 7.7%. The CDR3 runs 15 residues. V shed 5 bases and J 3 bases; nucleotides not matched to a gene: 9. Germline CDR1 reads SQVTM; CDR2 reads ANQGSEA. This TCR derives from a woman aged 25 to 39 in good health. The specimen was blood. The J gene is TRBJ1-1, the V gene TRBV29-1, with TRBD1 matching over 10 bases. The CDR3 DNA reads TGCAGCGTTAAAAAAGGGGACAGGGGAGACACTGAAGCTTTCTTT. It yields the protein CSVKKGDRGDTEAFF.